This T cell receptor (beta chain) was captured by sequencing in a study of shared clonotypes between healthy human individuals. Overall study results and limits: Sharing across several donors was seen in 4.5% to 5.5% of naive CD4 clonotypes. The researchers took only blood, and tissue repertoires probably look different. Larger estimated richness was generally seen in naive subsets than in memory subsets.

Terminally differentiated effector memory CD45RA+ cells were left out of the naive CD8 fraction, which was CD45RO-negative and positively selected for CCR7. Generated by immunoSEQ multiplex PCR, the TCRdb table keeps only in-frame clones and is missing some. The sample consists of hundreds of thousands of clones, 85% to 95% of them appearing once. A remark on this clone: Its antigen is unidentified. Other nucleotide sequences in the sample specify the same CDR3.

The sequence was obtained from a woman in her thirties in good health. The sample consisted of naive CD8+ T cells sorted from blood.

CDR3 protein: CASSESYEQYF. In nucleotides, the CDR3 is TGCGCCAGCAGTGAATCCTACGAGCAGTACTTC. The V gene is TRBV10-2, the J gene TRBJ2-7, with D uncertain. This CDR3 has 11 amino acids. CDR1 is WSHSY, CDR2 SAAADI, per germline. Trimming pared 3 bases from V and 1 base from J, leaving 1 base between.